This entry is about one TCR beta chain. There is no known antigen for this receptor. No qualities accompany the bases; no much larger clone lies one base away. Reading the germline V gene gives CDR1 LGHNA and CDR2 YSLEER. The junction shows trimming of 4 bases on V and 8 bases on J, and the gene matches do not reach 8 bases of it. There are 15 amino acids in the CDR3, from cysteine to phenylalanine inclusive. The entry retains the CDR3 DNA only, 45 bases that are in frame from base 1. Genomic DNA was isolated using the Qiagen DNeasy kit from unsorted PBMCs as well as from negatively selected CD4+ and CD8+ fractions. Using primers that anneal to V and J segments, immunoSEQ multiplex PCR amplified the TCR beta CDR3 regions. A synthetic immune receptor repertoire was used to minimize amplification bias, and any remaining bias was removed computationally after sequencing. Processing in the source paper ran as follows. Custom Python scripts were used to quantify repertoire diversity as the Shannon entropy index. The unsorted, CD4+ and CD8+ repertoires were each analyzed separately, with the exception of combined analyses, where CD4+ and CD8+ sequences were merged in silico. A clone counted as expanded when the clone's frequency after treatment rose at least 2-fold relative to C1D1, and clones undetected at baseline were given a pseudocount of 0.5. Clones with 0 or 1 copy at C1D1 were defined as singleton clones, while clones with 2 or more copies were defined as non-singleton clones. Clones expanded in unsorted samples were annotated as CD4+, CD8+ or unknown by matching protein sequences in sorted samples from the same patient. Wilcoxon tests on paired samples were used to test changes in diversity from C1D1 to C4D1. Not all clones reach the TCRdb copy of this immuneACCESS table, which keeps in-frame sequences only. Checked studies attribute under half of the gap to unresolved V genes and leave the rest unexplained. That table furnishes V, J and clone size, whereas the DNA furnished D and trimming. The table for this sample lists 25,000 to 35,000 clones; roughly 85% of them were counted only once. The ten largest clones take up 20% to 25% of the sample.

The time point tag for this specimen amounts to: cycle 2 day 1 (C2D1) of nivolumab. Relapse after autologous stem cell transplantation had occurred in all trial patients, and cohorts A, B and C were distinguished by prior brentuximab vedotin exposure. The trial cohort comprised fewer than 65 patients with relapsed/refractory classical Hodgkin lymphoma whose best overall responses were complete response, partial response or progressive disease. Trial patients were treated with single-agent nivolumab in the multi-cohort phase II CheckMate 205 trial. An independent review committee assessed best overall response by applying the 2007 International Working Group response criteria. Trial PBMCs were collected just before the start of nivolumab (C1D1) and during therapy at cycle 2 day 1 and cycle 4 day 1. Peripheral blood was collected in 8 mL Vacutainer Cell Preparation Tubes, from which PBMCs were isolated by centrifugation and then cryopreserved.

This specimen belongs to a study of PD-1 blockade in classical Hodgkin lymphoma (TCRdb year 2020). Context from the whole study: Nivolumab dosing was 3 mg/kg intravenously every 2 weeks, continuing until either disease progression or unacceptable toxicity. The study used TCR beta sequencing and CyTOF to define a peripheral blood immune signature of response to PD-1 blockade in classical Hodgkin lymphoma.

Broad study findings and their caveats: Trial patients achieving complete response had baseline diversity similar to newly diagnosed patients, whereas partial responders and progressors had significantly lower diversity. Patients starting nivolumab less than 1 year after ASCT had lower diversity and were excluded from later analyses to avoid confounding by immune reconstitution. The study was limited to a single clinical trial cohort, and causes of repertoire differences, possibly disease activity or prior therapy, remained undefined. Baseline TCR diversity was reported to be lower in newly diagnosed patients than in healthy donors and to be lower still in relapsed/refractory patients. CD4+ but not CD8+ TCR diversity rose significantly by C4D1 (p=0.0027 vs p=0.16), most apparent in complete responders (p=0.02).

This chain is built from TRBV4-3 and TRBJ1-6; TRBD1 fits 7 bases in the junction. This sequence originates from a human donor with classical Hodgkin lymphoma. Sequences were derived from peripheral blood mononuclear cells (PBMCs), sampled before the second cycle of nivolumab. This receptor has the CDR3 CASSPGGRSYSPLHF. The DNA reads TGCGCCAGCAGCCCAGGGGGAAGGAGTTATTCACCCCTCCACTTT.